The 25 T cell receptor beta chains listed next were all sequenced from one sample in a study of blood T cell repertoires in COVID-19. Some clones are missing from TCRdb's copy, which holds only in-frame ones; the method was immunoSEQ multiplex PCR. The sample yields fewer than 60,000 clones, roughly 90% seen once. The sample consisted of peripheral blood. The receptors originated from a human donor in a cohort sampled during active COVID-19.

The V call is TRBV6-5, the J call TRBJ2-3; TRBD1 agrees at 10 bases. J was trimmed by 0 bases and V by 6 bases; bases with no gene match: 3. CDR1 and CDR2 from the germline V gene are MNHEY and SVGAGI. CDR3 size: 15 residues. CDR3: CASRRQGASTDTQYF. The CDR3 coding sequence is TGTGCCAGCAGAAGACAGGGGGCCAGCACAGATACGCAGTATTTT.

J is TRBJ2-1 and V is TRBV9; tentatively, D is TRBD1 (5 bases). Trimming took 3 bases from V and 4 from J, leaving 8 bases between them. Per the germline V gene, CDR1 is SGDLS and CDR2 is YYNGEE. The CDR3 has 13 residues. The CDR3 reads CASSGPGYNEQFF. For the CDR3, the DNA is TGTGCCAGCAGCGGCCCAGGGTACAATGAGCAGTTCTTC.

The chain has TRBV5-1 and TRBJ2-1, with D unresolved. Trimming stripped 0 bases from V and 2 bases from J, with 3 bases between. The CDR3 runs to 13 residues. Germline loops: CDR1 SGHRS, CDR2 YFSETQ. CDR3 protein: CASSLATYNEQFF. In nucleotides, the CDR3 is TGCGCCAGCAGCTTGGCCACCTACAATGAGCAGTTCTTC.

The rearrangement uses TRBV7-2 and TRBJ2-1, with 8 bases aligning to TRBD2. Germline CDR1 SGHTA, CDR2 FQGNSA. CDR3 length: 13 residues. The V and J ends lost 5 bases and 4 bases, in that order; junction bases with no gene match: 1. The CDR3 region is CASSPGGYNEQFF. DNA for the CDR3: TGTGCCAGCAGCCCGGGGGGGTACAATGAGCAGTTCTTC.

V is TRBV2 and J is TRBJ2-3; 7 positions match TRBD2. CDR3 length: 14 amino acids. Germline values: CDR1 SNHLY, CDR2 FYNNEI. Trimming at V came to 4 bases and at J to 2 bases, leaving 3 bases not matched to a gene. The CDR3: CASSASGATDTQYF. The CDR3 region has the DNA TGTGCCAGCAGTGCCAGCGGGGCCACAGATACGCAGTATTTT.

This rearrangement joins TRBV6-5 to TRBJ1-1, with 9 bases matching TRBD1. Germline trimming cut 7 bases from V and 4 bases from J; bases unmatched to any gene: 10. Germline CDR1 reads MNHEY; CDR2 reads SVGAGI. CDR3 size: 15 residues. This chain's CDR3 is CASKRQGGWSTEAFF. The CDR3 region has the DNA TGTGCCAGCAAAAGACAGGGGGGATGGAGCACTGAAGCTTTCTTT.

The CDR3 DNA sequence: TGTGCCAGCTCACCGACAGGAACGAACACTGAAGCTTTCTTT. Its protein is CASSPTGTNTEAFF. V gene TRBV18 combines with J gene TRBJ1-1; D possibly corresponds to TRBD1 (6 bases). The CDR3 is made up of 14 amino acids. Germline V gene data show CDR1 as KGHSH and CDR2 as LQKENI. V lost 3 bases, J lost 1 base, and 9 bases lay in between.

The gene calls are TRBV7-9 and TRBJ1-1; TRBD1 is a possible D gene (5 bases). V gave up 1 base and J gave up 10 bases, with 25 bases separating them. The CDR3 contains 17 residues. CDR1 and CDR2 from the germline V gene are SEHNR and FQNEAQ (reference sequence). CDR3 residues: CASSLEGWQGERAGAFF. In nucleotides, the CDR3 is TGTGCCAGCAGCTTAGAGGGATGGCAGGGTGAGAGAGCTGGAGCTTTCTTT. The entire variable domain, with the rest obtained from reference TRBV7-9 and TRBJ1-1, is as follows: DTGVSQNPRHKITKRGQNVTFRCDPISEHNRLYWYRQTLGQGPEFLTYFQNEAQLEKSRLLSDRFSAERPKGSFSTLEIQRTEQGDSAMYLCASSLEGWQGERAGAFFGQGTRLTVV.

The rearrangement links TRBV27 to TRBJ2-5; TRBD2 aligns across 11 bases. The junction had 10 bases not matched to a gene; V was cut back by 5 bases and J by 5 bases. The germline V gene encodes CDR1 MNHEY and CDR2 SMNVEV (reference sequence). CDR3 size: 16 residues. The CDR3 loop reads CASSPVAGGPRETQYF. CDR3 DNA: TGTGCCAGCAGTCCGGTAGCGGGAGGGCCAAGGGAGACCCAGTACTTC.

V is TRBV5-1 and J is TRBJ2-3; D unresolved. Trimming left V 7 bases short and J 2 bases short, with 20 bases between. The CDR3 has 16 amino acids. Germline assignment: CDR1 SGHRS and CDR2 YFSETQ. CDR3 amino acids: CASQQAKSTHTDTQYF. In DNA, the CDR3 is TGCGCCAGCCAGCAGGCGAAGTCGACCCACACAGATACGCAGTATTTT.

This sequence joins TRBV4-3 and TRBJ1-4, with D maybe TRBD1 (6 bases). Trimming took off 2 bases at V and 5 bases at J, with 15 bases between the two ends. CDR1 is LGHNA, CDR2 YSLEER, per germline. The CDR3 is 16 residues long. In nucleotides, the CDR3 is TGCGCCAGCAGCCAATATCAGGGGCGAGGGAATGAAAAACTGTTTTTT. Protein: CASSQYQGRGNEKLFF.

The DNA for the CDR3 is TGTGCCAGCATGTTCGGGACAGGGAACTATGGCTACACCTTC. It specifies CASMFGTGNYGYTF. The gene calls are TRBV6-5 and TRBJ1-2; TRBD1 matches at 9 bases. Germline V gene sequence: CDR1 MNHEY, CDR2 SVGAGI. CDR3 length equals 14 residues. The V segment lost 7 bases and the J segment 2 bases; nucleotides outside the gene matches: 5.

The chain carries TRBV27 and TRBJ1-6; D perhaps matches TRBD1 (5 bases). Germline CDR1 and CDR2: MNHEY and SMNVEV (reference sequence). This CDR3 contains 15 residues. The germline V and J ends were trimmed by 1 base and 10 bases, with 14 bases remaining between them. CDR3 in DNA: TGTGCCAGCAGTTTATTCTTCAGGGTTTGGTCACCCCTCCACTTT. Its translation is CASSLFFRVWSPLHF.

In this sample, this clone turned up once. The CDR3 sequence is CASSPDSYTEAFF. CDR3 in DNA: TGTGCCAGTAGTCCGGACAGTTACACTGAAGCTTTCTTT. This chain joins TRBV19 and TRBJ1-1; weak D call: TRBD1 (6 bases). Germline-derived CDR1 and CDR2 are LNHDA and SQIVND (reference sequence). CDR3 length: 13 residues. Trimming removed 5 bases at V and 3 bases at J, with 10 bases between.

The chain has TRBV5-1 and TRBJ1-5, with D possibly TRBD1 on 5 matching bases. This CDR3 is 16 amino acids long. CDR1 and CDR2 (germline): SGHRS, YFSETQ. V was trimmed by 3 bases and J by 1 base, leaving 14 bases between them. In DNA, the CDR3 is TGCGCCAGCAGCTGGGCCCCGGGGGGGAGCAATCAGCCCCAGCATTTT. This encodes CASSWAPGGSNQPQHF.

The chain employs TRBV19 and TRBJ1-4, with 8 bases that match TRBD1. Germline V lookup: CDR1 LNHDA, CDR2 SQIVND (reference sequence). The CDR3 has 15 residues. Trimming at V came to 7 bases and at J to 8 bases, leaving 12 bases not matched to a gene. The CDR3 sequence is CASTAGDRMREKLFF. As DNA, the CDR3 is TGTGCCAGTACCGCGGGGGACAGGATGAGGGAAAAACTGTTTTTT. The full variable domain, rest sourced from reference TRBV19 and TRBJ1-4, is DGGITQSPKYLFRKEGQNVTLSCEQNLNHDAMYWYRQDPGQGLRLIYYSQIVNDFQKGDIAEGYSVSREKKESFPLTVTSAQKNPTAFYLCASTAGDRMREKLFFGSGTQLSVL.

The chain couples TRBV5-1 to TRBJ2-5; D gene ambiguous. Germline assignment: CDR1 SGHRS and CDR2 YFSETQ. V was trimmed by 0 bases and J by 5 bases, leaving 5 bases between them. The CDR3 length is 12 residues. The CDR3 DNA reads as TGCGCCAGCAGCTTGGTCCGGGAGACCCAGTACTTC. This gives the protein CASSLVRETQYF.

The rearrangement links TRBV7-2 to TRBJ1-2; 12 bases are a match to TRBD1. Germline trimming cut 1 base from V and 8 bases from J; bases unmatched to any gene: 2. The germline CDR1 and CDR2 sequences are SGHTA and FQGNSA. The CDR3 length is 14 residues. The CDR3: CASSLGDRGRGYTF. CDR3 nucleotide sequence: TGTGCCAGCAGCTTAGGGGACAGGGGGCGCGGCTACACCTTC.

This clone was seen once. The junction and the germline gene differ at one end; a read error may be behind it. CDR3 sequence: CASSPMNNGLAGGLRVF. The CDR3 region has the DNA TGTGCCAGCAGTCCGATGAATAACGGACTAGCGGGGGGCCTAAGGGTCTTC. The chain carries TRBV27 and TRBJ2-1, with 14 positions matching TRBD2. CDR3 length: 17 residues. Germline assignment: CDR1 MNHEY and CDR2 SMNVEV (reference sequence).

V gene TRBV28 combines with J gene TRBJ2-7, with D unresolved. The CDR3 sequence is 13 residues long. Per germline, CDR1 MDHEN and CDR2 SYDVKM. The germline V and J ends were trimmed by 3 bases and 3 bases, with 9 bases remaining between them. CDR3 in amino acids: CASSFPPVYEQYF. The DNA for the CDR3 is TGTGCCAGCAGTTTCCCCCCCGTCTACGAGCAGTACTTC.

The chain carries TRBV5-1 and TRBJ2-2, with D perhaps TRBD1 (5 bases). Germline values: CDR1 SGHRS, CDR2 YFSETQ. The CDR3 spans 16 residues. The V end lost 0 bases, the J end lost 5 bases, and 14 bases lay between the germline ends. CDR3 sequence: CASSLEAGLITGELFF. As DNA, the CDR3 is TGCGCCAGCAGCTTGGAGGCAGGGTTAATTACCGGGGAGCTGTTTTTT.

The chain uses TRBV5-4 and TRBJ1-4; 7 bases line up with TRBD1. The CDR3 extends over 17 amino acids. The germline CDR1 and CDR2 sequences are SGHNT and YYREEE (reference sequence). Trimming took 3 bases from V and 0 from J; bases not matched to a gene: 8. The CDR3: CASSSTLGQPTNEKLFF. Here the CDR3 DNA reads TGTGCCAGCAGCTCCACCTTGGGACAGCCAACTAATGAAAAACTGTTTTTT.

This clone was picked up one time. The CDR3 sequence is CASSFSPGLPQETQYF. The CDR3 region has the DNA TGTGCCAGCAGCTTTTCCCCAGGACTCCCCCAAGAGACCCAGTACTTC. The chain uses TRBV5-6 and TRBJ2-5, with D tentatively TRBD2 (5 bases). The CDR3 sequence is 16 residues long. Germline assignment: CDR1 SGHDT and CDR2 YYEEEE. The V gene lost 2 bases and the J gene lost 1 base, with 15 bases spanning the gap.

This clone appeared a few times. The chain has TRBV6-2 or TRBV6-3 and TRBJ1-2; 8 nucleotides agree with TRBD1. The CDR3 is made up of 15 amino acids. V trimming: 5 bases; J trimming: 5 bases; junction bases outside the gene matches: 10. Germline CDR1 and CDR2: MNHEY and SVGEGT. The CDR3 DNA sequence: TGTGCCAGCAGTAACCGGGACAGGCCCCTTTATGGCTACACCTTC. It translates to CASSNRDRPLYGYTF.

CDR3 protein: CASSDVGAGGETQYF. As DNA, the CDR3 is TGTGCCAGCAGTGACGTCGGAGCGGGGGGAGAGACCCAGTACTTC. The chain employs TRBV6-1 and TRBJ2-5; 9 positions match TRBD2. The CDR3 consists of 15 residues. Germline V gene lookup returns CDR1 MNHNS and CDR2 SASEGT. V was pared by 3 bases and J by 4 bases, with 6 bases of the junction left unmatched.